This T cell receptor beta chain was profiled in a study of blood T cell repertoires in COVID-19. Study-wide context: COVID-19 samples from acute and convalescent phases originated in the United States, Italy and Spain. PBMCs, B-cell-depleted T cells, or T cells were the source of the cDNA or gDNA that made up the material.

Methods used by the authors: Amplification with reference gene primers provided the estimates of nucleated cell counts. TCRdb's table, derived via immunoSEQ multiplex PCR, lists solely in-frame clones and lacks some. V, J and clone size are taken as reported in that table, and D and trimming were inferred from the DNA itself. This sample has about 88,000 clones, with around 90% found just once. Per germline, CDR1 MNHEY and CDR2 SVGEGT. The CDR3 loop spans 16 amino acids. The V and J ends lost 0 bases and 0 bases respectively, with 8 bases between them. The sequenced sample consisted of peripheral blood. The sequence was obtained from a human donor with active COVID-19. The donor label of this sample is uncertain. The rearrangement uses TRBV6-2 or TRBV6-3 and TRBJ2-2, with a possible D match to TRBD2 (5 bases). CDR3 in amino acids: CASSYSSGTNTGELFF. CDR3 DNA sequence: TGTGCCAGCAGTTACTCTTCGGGAACGAACACCGGGGAGCTGTTTTTT.